This T cell receptor (beta chain) was identified in a study of shared clonotypes between healthy human individuals. Notes on this clone: The antigen remains undetermined.

Sequencing used immunoSEQ multiplex PCR; TCRdb keeps in-frame clones, though not all of them. The table lists approximately 510,000 clones, 70% to 80% of them singletons. The V gene lost 5 bases and the J gene lost 4 bases, with 8 bases spanning the gap. Germline V gene sequence: CDR1 SEHNR, CDR2 FQNEAQ (reference sequence). This CDR3 has 13 amino acids. Overall study findings and caveats: A small donor pool kept down the genetic and exposure-history diversity that was represented.

The source material was PBMCs. This chain joins TRBV7-9 and TRBJ2-2; D gene uncertain. The clonotype comes from a woman aged 40 to 49 in good health. Some clones in this sample may be carry-over from other donors' samples. The CDR3 region is CASSPLSTGELFF. The CDR3, as DNA: TGTGCCAGCAGCCCCCTTTCCACCGGGGAGCTGTTTTTT.